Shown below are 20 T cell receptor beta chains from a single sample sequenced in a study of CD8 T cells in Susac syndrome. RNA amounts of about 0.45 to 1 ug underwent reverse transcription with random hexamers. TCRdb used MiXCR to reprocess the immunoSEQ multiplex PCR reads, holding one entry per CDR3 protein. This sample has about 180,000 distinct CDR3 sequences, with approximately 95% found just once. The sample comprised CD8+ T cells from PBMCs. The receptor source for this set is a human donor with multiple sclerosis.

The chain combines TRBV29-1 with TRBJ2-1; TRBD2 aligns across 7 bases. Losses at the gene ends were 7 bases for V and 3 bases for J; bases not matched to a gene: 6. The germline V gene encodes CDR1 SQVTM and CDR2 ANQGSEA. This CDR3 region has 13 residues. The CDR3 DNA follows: TGCAGCGCACTAGCGAGAAGCTACAATGAGCAGTTCTTC. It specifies CSALARSYNEQFF.

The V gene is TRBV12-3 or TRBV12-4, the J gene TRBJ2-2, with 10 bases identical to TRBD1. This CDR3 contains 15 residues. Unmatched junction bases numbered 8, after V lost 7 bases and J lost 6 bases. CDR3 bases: TGTGCCAGCAACCCCGGGACAGGGGTCGCCGGGGAGCTGTTTTTT. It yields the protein CASNPGTGVAGELFF.

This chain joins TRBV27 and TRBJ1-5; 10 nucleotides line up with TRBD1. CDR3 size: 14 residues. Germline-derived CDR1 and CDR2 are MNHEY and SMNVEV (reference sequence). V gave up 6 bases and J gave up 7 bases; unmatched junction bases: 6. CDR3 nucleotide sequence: TGTGCCAGCAGGGAGACAGGGGGCGGACAGCCCCAGCATTTT. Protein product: CASRETGGGQPQHF.

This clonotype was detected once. The chain's CDR3 is CSGLPLHF. CDR3 coding DNA: TGCAGTGGACTGCCCCTCCACTTT. V usage is TRBV20-1 and J usage is TRBJ1-6, with no clear D. The CDR3 totals 8 residues. The V end was cut by 7 bases, the J end by 13 bases, with 5 bases between. In germline, CDR1 is DFQATT, CDR2 SNEGSKA (reference sequence).

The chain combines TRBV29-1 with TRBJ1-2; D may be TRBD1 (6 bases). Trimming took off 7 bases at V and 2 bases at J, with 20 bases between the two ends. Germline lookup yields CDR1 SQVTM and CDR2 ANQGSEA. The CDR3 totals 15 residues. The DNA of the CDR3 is TGCAGCGCGGGGGGCGTGGATCAATTAAACTATGGCTACACCTTC. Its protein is CSAGGVDQLNYGYTF.

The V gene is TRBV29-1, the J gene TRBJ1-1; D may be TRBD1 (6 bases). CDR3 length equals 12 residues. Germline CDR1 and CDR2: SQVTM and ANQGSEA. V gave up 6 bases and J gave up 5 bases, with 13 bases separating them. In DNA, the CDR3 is TGCAGCGTCCGAGGGGGGGAGACTGAAGCTTTCTTT. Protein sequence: CSVRGGETEAFF. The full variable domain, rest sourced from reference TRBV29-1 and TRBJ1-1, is SAVISQKPSRDICQRGTSLTIQCQVDSQVTMMFWYRQQPGQSLTLIATANQGSEATYESGFVIDKFPISRPNLTFSTLTVSNMSPEDSSIYLCSVRGGETEAFFGQGTRLTVV.

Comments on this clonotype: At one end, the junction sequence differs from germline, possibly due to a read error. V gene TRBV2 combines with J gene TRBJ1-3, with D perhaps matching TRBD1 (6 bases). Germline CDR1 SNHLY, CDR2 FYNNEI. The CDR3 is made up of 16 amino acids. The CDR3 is CASSEDRIRPGNTIYF. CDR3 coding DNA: TGTGCCAGCAGCGAAGACAGGATAAGACCTGGAAACACCATATATTTT.

CDR3 nucleotides: TGTGCCAGCAGCCAACTAGCGGGAGATACGCAGTATTTT. Its translation is CASSQLAGDTQYF. The V call is TRBV7-6, the J call TRBJ2-3; 9 nucleotides agree with TRBD2. CDR1 and CDR2 (germline): SGHVS, FNYEAQ. This CDR3 has 13 residues. V shed 5 bases and J 5 bases; nucleotides not matched to a gene: 2. The variable domain in full, completed from reference TRBV7-6 and TRBJ2-3, reads GAGVSQSPRYKVTKRGQDVALRCDPISGHVSLYWYRQALGQGPEFLTYFNYEAQQDKSGLPNDRFSAERPEGSISTLTIQRTEQRDSAMYRCASSQLAGDTQYFGPGTRLTVL.

The CDR3 DNA sequence: TGTGCCAGCAGCCAAGTTATTACCGGACAGGGGGCAAACACTGAAGCTTTCTTT. Its protein product is CASSQVITGQGANTEAFF. This chain joins TRBV4-2 and TRBJ1-1; 11 bases align to TRBD1. The germline V gene encodes CDR1 LGHNA and CDR2 YNFKEQ. Trimming removed 1 base from V and 2 bases from J; junction bases left unmatched: 9. The length of the CDR3 is 18 residues.

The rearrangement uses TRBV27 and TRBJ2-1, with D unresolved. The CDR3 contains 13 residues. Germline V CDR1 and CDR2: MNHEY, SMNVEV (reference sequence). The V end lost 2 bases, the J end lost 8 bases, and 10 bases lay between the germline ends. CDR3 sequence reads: CASSLVIRDEQFF. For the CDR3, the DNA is TGTGCCAGCAGTTTAGTGATTAGGGATGAGCAGTTCTTC.

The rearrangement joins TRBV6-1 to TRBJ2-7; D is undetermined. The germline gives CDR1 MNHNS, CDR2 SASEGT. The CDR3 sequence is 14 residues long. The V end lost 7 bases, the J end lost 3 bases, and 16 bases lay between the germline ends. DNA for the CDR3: TGTGCCAGCACCCTGGCAGCCAACAACTACGAGCAGTACTTC. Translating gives CASTLAANNYEQYF.

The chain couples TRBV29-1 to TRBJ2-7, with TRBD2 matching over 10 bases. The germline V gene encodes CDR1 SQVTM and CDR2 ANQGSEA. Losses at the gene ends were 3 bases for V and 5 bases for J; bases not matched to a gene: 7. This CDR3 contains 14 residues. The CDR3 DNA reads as TGCAGCGTTGATAGCGGGGGGCGCATCGACGAGCAGTACTTC. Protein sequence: CSVDSGGRIDEQYF.

CDR3 nucleotides: TGCAGTGCTCGCCTAGCGGGAGGGCCGCACACCGGGGAGCTGTTTTTT. Protein: CSARLAGGPHTGELFF. The chain is built from TRBV20-1 and TRBJ2-2, with 12 bases fitting TRBD2. The junction had 7 bases not matched to a gene; V was cut back by 5 bases and J by 3 bases. The CDR3 has 16 amino acids. Germline assignment: CDR1 DFQATT and CDR2 SNEGSKA (reference sequence).

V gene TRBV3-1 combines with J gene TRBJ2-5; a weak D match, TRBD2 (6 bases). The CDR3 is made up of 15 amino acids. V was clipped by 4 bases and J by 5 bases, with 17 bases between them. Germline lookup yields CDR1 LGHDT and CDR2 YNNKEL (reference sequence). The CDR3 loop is CASSPERAEGETQYF. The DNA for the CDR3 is TGTGCCAGCAGCCCAGAGCGGGCAGAGGGCGAGACCCAGTACTTC.

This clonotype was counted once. The CDR3, as DNA: TGTGCCAGCAGCGTAGCTCGTAGTAACCTGAGGTTTCAAGAGACCCAGTACTTC. This gives the protein CASSVARSNLRFQETQYF. The chain is built from TRBV9 and TRBJ2-5; D remains unclear. Germline loops: CDR1 SGDLS, CDR2 YYNGEE. Trimming took 0 bases from V and 2 from J, leaving 20 bases between them. CDR3 length equals 18 residues.

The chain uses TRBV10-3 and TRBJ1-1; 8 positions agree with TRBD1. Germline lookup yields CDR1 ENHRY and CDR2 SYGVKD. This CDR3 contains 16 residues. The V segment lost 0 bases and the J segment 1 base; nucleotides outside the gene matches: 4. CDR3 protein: CAISESAGTGNTEAFF. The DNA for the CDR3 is TGTGCCATCAGTGAGTCAGCGGGGACAGGGAACACTGAAGCTTTCTTT.

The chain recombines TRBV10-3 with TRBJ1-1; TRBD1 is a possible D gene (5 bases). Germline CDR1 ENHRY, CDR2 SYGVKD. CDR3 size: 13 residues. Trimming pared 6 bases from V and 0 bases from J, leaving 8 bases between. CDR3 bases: TGTGCCATCAGCAGACAGATGAACACTGAAGCTTTCTTT. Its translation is CAISRQMNTEAFF.

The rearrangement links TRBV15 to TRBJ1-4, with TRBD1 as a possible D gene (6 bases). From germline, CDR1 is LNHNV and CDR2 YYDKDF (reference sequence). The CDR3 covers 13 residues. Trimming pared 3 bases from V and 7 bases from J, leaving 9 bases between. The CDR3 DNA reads TGTGCCACCAGCAGGGACAGAGGTGAAAAACTGTTTTTT. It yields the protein CATSRDRGEKLFF.

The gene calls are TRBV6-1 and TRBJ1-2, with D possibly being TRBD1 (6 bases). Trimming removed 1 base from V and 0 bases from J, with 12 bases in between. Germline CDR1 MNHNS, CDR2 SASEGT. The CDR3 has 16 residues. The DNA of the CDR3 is TGTGCCAGCAGTGAAGGGGCAGGGGAGGCTAACTATGGCTACACCTTC. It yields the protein CASSEGAGEANYGYTF.

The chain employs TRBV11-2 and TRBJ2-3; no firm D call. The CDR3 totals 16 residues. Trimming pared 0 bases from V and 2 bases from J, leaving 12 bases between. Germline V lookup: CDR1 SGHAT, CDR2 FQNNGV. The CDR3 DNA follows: TGTGCCAGCAGCTTAGAGGCTGGCTTTGACACAGATACGCAGTATTTT. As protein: CASSLEAGFDTDTQYF. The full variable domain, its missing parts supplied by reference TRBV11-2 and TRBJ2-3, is EAGVAQSPRYKIIEKRQSVAFWCNPISGHATLYWYQQILGQGPKLLIQFQNNGVVDDSQLPKDRFSAERLKGVDSTLKIQPAKLEDSAVYLCASSLEAGFDTDTQYFGPGTRLTVL.